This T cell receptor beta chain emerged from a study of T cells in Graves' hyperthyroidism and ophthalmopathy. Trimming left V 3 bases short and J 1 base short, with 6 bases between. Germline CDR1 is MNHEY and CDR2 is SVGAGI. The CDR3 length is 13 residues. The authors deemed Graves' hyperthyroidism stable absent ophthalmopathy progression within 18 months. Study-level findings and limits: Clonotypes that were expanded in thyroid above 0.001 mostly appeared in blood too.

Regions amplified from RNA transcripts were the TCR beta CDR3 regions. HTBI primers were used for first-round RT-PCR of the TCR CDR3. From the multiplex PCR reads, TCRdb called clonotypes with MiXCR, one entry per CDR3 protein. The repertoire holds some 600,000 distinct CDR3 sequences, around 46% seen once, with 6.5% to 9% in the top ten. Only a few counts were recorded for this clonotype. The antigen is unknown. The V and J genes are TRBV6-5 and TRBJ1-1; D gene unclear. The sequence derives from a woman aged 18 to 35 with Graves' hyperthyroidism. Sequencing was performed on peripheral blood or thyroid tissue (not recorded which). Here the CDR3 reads CASSYLENTEAFF. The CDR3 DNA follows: TGTGCCAGCAGTTATTTGGAGAACACTGAAGCTTTCTTT.